This T cell receptor beta chain was recovered during a study of shared T cell receptors in the human thymus. Trimming took 3 bases from V and 5 from J; bases not matched to a gene: 9. There are 15 residues in the CDR3. Germline CDR1 MDHEN, CDR2 SYDVKM. TCRdb's copy holds only in-frame clones and misses some; the assay was immunoSEQ multiplex PCR. This sample yields hundreds of thousands of clones, of which around 82% are seen a single time; more than 0.01% belongs to the top ten. The sample was also linked to a second study, of human thymus T cells. That publication notes: Resections that were taken during corrective heart surgery supplied the thymus tissue. Both thymic and peripheral blood repertoires showed apparently biased V and J usage. Unrelated individuals reportedly shared highly overlapping thymic TCR repertoires.

J is TRBJ1-2 and V is TRBV28; TRBD1 matches at 7 bases. What was sequenced was thymocytes. This receptor was identified in a boy younger than two with a congenital heart defect. CDR3 amino acids: CASSFPDRTAYGYTF. The CDR3 DNA follows: TGTGCCAGCAGTTTTCCGGACAGGACTGCTTATGGCTACACCTTC.